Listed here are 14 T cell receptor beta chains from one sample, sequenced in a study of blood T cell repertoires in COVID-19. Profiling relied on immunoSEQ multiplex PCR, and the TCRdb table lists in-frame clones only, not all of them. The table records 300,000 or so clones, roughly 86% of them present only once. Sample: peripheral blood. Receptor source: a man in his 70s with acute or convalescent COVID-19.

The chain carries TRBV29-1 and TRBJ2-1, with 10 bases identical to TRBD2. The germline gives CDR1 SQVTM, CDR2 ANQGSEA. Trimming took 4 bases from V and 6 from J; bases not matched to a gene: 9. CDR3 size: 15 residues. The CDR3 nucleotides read TGCAGCGTTGCGCCTTCTAGCGGGAGCCTCAATGAGCAGTTCTTC. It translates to CSVAPSSGSLNEQFF.

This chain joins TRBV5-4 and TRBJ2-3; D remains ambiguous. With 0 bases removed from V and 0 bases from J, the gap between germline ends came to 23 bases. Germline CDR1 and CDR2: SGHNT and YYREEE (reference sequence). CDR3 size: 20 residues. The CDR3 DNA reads TGTGCCAGCAGCTTGGTACCTATCTTCGCCTTCAAAGTTAGCACAGATACGCAGTATTTT. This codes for CASSLVPIFAFKVSTDTQYF. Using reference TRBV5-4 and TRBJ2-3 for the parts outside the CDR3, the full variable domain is ETGVTQSPTHLIKTRGQQVTLRCSSQSGHNTVSWYQQALGQGPQFIFQYYREEENGRGNFPPRFSGLQFPNYSSELNVNALELDDSALYLCASSLVPIFAFKVSTDTQYFGPGTRLTVL.

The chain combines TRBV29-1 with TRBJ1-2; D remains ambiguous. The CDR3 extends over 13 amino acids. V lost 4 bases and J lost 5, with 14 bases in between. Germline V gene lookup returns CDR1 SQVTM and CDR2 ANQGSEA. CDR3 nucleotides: TGCAGCGTTGCTCTTGGCGGAGGGTATGGCTACACCTTC. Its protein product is CSVALGGGYGYTF.

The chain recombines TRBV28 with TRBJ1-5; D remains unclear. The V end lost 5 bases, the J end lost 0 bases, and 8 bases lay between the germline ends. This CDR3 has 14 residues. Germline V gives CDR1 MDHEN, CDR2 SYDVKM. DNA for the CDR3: TGTGCCAGCAGTCCGACTGTTAGCAATCAGCCCCAGCATTTT. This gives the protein CASSPTVSNQPQHF. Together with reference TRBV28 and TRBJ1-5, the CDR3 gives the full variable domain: DVKVTQSSRYLVKRTGEKVFLECVQDMDHENMFWYRQDPGLGLRLIYFSYDVKMKEKGDIPEGYSVSREKKERFSLILESASTNQTSMYLCASSPTVSNQPQHFGDGTRLSIL.

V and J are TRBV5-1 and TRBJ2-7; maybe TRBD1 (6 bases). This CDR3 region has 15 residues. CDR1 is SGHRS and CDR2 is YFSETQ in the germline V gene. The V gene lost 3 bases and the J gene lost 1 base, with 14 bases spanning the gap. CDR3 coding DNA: TGCGCCAGCAGCTATAAGTCCGGGACATCCTACGAGCAGTACTTC. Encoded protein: CASSYKSGTSYEQYF.

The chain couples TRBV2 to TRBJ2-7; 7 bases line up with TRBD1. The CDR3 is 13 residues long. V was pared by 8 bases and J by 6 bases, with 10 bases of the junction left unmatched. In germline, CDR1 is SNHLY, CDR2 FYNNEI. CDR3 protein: CASHRDSSAEQYF. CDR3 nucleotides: TGTGCCAGCCACCGGGACAGTTCGGCCGAGCAGTACTTC. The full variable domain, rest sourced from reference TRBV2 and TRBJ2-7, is EPEVTQTPSHQVTQMGQEVILRCVPISNHLYFYWYRQILGQKVEFLVSFYNNEISEKSEIFDDQFSVERPDGSNFTLKIRSTKLEDSAMYFCASHRDSSAEQYFGPGTRLTVT.

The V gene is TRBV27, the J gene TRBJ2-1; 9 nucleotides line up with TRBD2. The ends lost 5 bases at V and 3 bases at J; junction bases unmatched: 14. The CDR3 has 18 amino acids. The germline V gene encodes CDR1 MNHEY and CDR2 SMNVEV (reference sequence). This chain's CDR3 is CASSPPSPTSGLYNEQFF. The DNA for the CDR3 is TGTGCCAGCAGTCCCCCCTCCCCTACTAGCGGGCTCTACAATGAGCAGTTCTTC.

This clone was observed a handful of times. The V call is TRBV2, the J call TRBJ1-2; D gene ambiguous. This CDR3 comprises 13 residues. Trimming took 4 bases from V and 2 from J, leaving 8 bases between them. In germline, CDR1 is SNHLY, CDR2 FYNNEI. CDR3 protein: CASSARRNYGYTF. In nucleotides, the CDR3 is TGTGCCAGCAGTGCGAGGCGGAACTATGGCTACACCTTC.

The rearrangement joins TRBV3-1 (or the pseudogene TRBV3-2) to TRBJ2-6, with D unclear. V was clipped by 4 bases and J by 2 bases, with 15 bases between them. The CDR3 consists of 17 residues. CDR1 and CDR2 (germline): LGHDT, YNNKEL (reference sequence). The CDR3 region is CASSPWADIAGANVLTF. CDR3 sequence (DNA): TGTGCCAGCAGCCCCTGGGCAGACATCGCTGGGGCCAACGTCCTGACTTTC.

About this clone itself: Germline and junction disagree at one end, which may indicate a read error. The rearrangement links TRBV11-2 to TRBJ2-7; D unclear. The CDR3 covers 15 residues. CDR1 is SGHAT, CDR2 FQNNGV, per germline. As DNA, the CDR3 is TGTGCCAGCAGGTTAGGGTTACAGCCCACCTACGAGCAGTACTTC. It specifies CASRLGLQPTYEQYF.

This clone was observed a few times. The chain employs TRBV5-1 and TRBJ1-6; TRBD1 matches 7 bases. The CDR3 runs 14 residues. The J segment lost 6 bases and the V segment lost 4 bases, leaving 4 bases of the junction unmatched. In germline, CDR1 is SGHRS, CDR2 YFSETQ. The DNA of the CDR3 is TGCGCCAGCAGCCCGGGGACAGCTAATTCACCCCTCCACTTT. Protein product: CASSPGTANSPLHF.

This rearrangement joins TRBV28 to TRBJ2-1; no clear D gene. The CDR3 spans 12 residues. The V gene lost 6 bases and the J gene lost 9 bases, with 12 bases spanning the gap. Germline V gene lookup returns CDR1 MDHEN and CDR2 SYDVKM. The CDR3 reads CASSSSVTEQFF. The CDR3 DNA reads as TGTGCCAGCAGCTCCTCGGTAACTGAGCAGTTCTTC.

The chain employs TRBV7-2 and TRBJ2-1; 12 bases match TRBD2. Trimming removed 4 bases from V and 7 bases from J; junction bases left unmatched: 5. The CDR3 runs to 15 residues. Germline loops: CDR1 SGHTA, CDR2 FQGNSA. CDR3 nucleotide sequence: TGTGCCAGCAGCTCTACTAGCGGGAGGATGAATGAGCAGTTCTTC. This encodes CASSSTSGRMNEQFF.

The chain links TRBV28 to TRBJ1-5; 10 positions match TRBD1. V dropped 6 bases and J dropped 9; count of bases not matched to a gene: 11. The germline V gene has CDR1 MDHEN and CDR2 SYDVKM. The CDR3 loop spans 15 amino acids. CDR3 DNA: TGTGCCAGCAGGTCCGGGACAGGGGTTTTTTCGCCCCAGCATTTT. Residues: CASRSGTGVFSPQHF.